This T cell receptor beta chain comes out of a study of cytomegalovirus exposure and HLA in healthy donors. Overall study: Prior work identified some 120 million unique TCR beta sequences in 150 million to 200 million T cells. Findings and limits, study-wide: Later findings reportedly placed an Asian-associated ancestry cluster below the approximately 620-donor mean for N-insertions.

In the PCR, 60 Vbeta and 13 Jbeta primers were used. The repertoire was sequenced with immunoSEQ multiplex PCR; TCRdb's copy has only in-frame clones and lacks some. In the table there are roughly 200,000 clones, roughly 84% of which are singletons. The donors comprised healthy bone marrow donors. The CDR3 is made up of 17 amino acids. As concerns this clone: As yet, its antigen is unknown.

The rearrangement joins TRBV21-1 to TRBJ2-1; the DNA was not used to check the table's D call, TRBD2. TRBV21-1 counts as a pseudogene. This clonotype was sampled from a man between 50 and 59 years old in good health and CMV-seronegative. The sequenced material came from PBMCs. CDR3: CASSKALDSYSYNEQFF. Written as DNA, the CDR3 is TGTGCCAGCAGCAAAGCGTTGGACTCATACTCCTACAATGAGCAGTTCTTC.